These 28 T cell receptor beta chains came from one sample sequenced in a study of blood T cell repertoires in COVID-19 (dated by TCRdb to the early 2020s). Library preparation used the immunoSEQ multiplex PCR assay. Imported from immuneACCESS, the table was reduced by TCRdb to in-frame sequences with V and J called. These copies leave out some clones; in studies compared against another copy, an unresolved V gene accounts for under half, and the cause of the remainder is not known. Across this sample there are some 250,000 clones, with 75% to 90% seen only once. The ten largest clones capture roughly 3% of the sample. Specimen: peripheral blood. The receptors were gathered from a woman in her 30s who had recovered from COVID-19.

The chain combines TRBV7-9 with TRBJ1-1; TRBD1 might be the D (5 bases). Germline CDR1 is SEHNR and CDR2 is FQNEAQ (reference sequence). V shed 6 bases and J shed 6 bases, with 14 bases lying between them. The CDR3 is 13 amino acids. CDR3 DNA sequence: TGTGCCAGCAGAGGCGGGGCGACCTCTGAAGCTTTCTTT. It codes for CASRGGATSEAFF. Full variable domain (rest looked up from reference TRBV7-9 and TRBJ1-1): DTGVSQNPRHKITKRGQNVTFRCDPISEHNRLYWYRQTLGQGPEFLTYFQNEAQLEKSRLLSDRFSAERPKGSFSTLEIQRTEQGDSAMYLCASRGGATSEAFFGQGTRLTVV.

The rearrangement links TRBV30 to TRBJ1-4; 12 bases agree with TRBD1. V lost 8 bases, J lost 3 bases, and 7 bases stayed unmatched. CDR1 is GTSNPN, CDR2 SVGIG, per germline (reference sequence). This CDR3 is built from 15 residues. DNA of the CDR3: TGTGCCCGTCCGGGACAGGGGGCAGCTAATGAAAAACTGTTTTTT. Residues: CARPGQGAANEKLFF.

At least ten counts were recorded for this clone. V is TRBV2 and J is TRBJ1-1; D ambiguous. The germline V gene encodes CDR1 SNHLY and CDR2 FYNNEI. The V and J ends lost 6 bases and 6 bases respectively, with 8 bases between them. The CDR3 runs to 11 residues. CDR3 sequence: CASSYEAEAFF. The DNA for the CDR3 is TGTGCCAGCAGCTACGAGGCTGAAGCTTTCTTT.

CDR3 protein: CASSSAAGPNYGYTF. The CDR3 coding sequence is TGTGCCAGCAGTTCCGCCGCGGGGCCGAACTATGGCTACACCTTC. The genes are TRBV6-2 or TRBV6-3 and TRBJ1-2, with TRBD1 as a possible D gene (5 bases). V was trimmed by 4 bases and J by 2 bases, leaving 14 bases between them. There are 15 residues in the CDR3. Germline values: CDR1 MNHEY, CDR2 SVGEGT.

The rearrangement uses TRBV11-2 and TRBJ2-5; D is possibly TRBD2 (6 bases). V was pared by 4 bases and J by 5 bases, with 11 bases between. The CDR3 has 13 amino acids. Germline V gives CDR1 SGHAT, CDR2 FQNNGV. Here the CDR3 reads CASSSGTLETQYF. The CDR3 bases are TGTGCCAGCAGCTCCGGGACTTTGGAGACCCAGTACTTC. Complete variable domain (other parts from reference TRBV11-2 and TRBJ2-5): EAGVAQSPRYKIIEKRQSVAFWCNPISGHATLYWYQQILGQGPKLLIQFQNNGVVDDSQLPKDRFSAERLKGVDSTLKIQPAKLEDSAVYLCASSSGTLETQYFGPGTRLLVL.

The chain has TRBV18 and TRBJ1-2, with D tentatively TRBD1 (6 bases). The CDR3 has 14 residues. V was clipped by 6 bases and J by 8 bases, with 19 bases between them. CDR1 is KGHSH, CDR2 LQKENI, per germline. CDR3 DNA: TGTGCCAGCTCGCCAACGACAGGTTCGGAAGGCTACACCTTC. It specifies CASSPTTGSEGYTF.

The chain carries TRBV28 and TRBJ2-7, with 12 nucleotides matching TRBD1. This CDR3 has 14 amino acids. V shed 4 bases and J 5 bases; nucleotides not matched to a gene: 3. Per germline, CDR1 MDHEN and CDR2 SYDVKM. The CDR3 region has the DNA TGTGCCAGCAGTTCCCGGGACAGGGGGCACGAGCAGTACTTC. It yields the protein CASSSRDRGHEQYF.

The chain combines TRBV27 with TRBJ2-3; 9 bases are shared with TRBD2. Trimming removed 5 bases from V and 3 bases from J; junction bases left unmatched: 12. CDR3 length: 17 amino acids. Germline CDR1 and CDR2: MNHEY and SMNVEV (reference sequence). CDR3 sequence: CASSRPGSGGMTDTQYF. The CDR3 nucleotides read TGTGCCAGCAGTAGGCCAGGAAGCGGGGGGATGACAGATACGCAGTATTTT.

V and J are TRBV3-1 (or the pseudogene TRBV3-2) and TRBJ1-2; D is unresolved. CDR1 is LGHDT, CDR2 YNNKEL, per germline (reference sequence). The CDR3 spans 14 residues. Between the trimmed V and J ends, which lost 0 bases and 8 bases, there was a span of 13 bases. The CDR3 sequence is CASSQDVPSGGYTF. CDR3 bases: TGTGCCAGCAGCCAAGATGTCCCCTCGGGGGGCTACACCTTC.

Worth noting for this clone: Other DNA sequences in the sample encode the same CDR3. The chain recombines TRBV18 with TRBJ1-1; unclear D gene. Germline assignment: CDR1 KGHSH and CDR2 LQKENI. Trimming left V 3 bases short and J 0 bases short, with 5 bases between. The CDR3 is 13 amino acids. The CDR3 region is CASSPQLNTEAFF. The DNA for the CDR3 is TGTGCCAGCTCACCTCAGTTGAACACTGAAGCTTTCTTT.

The rearrangement uses TRBV5-1 and TRBJ1-1; D remains ambiguous. There are 19 residues in the CDR3. In germline, CDR1 is SGHRS, CDR2 YFSETQ. The ends were cut back, 0 bases at V and 2 bases at J, with 23 bases in the middle. CDR3 DNA sequence: TGCGCCAGCAGCTTGGTGACACCCGGAGGGAGAGGGAAAAACACTGAAGCTTTCTTT. Residues: CASSLVTPGGRGKNTEAFF.

The table lists this clone with a count of one. The genes are TRBV21-1 and TRBJ2-2; the listed D gene, TRBD2, was not tested against the DNA. TRBV21-1 is noted as a pseudogene. CDR3 length: 16 amino acids. As DNA, the CDR3 is TGTGCCAGCAGCCCGGGGGGGGCGACGGGCACCGGGGAGCTGTTTTTT. It translates to CASSPGGATGTGELFF.

The chain recombines TRBV19 with TRBJ2-3; D uncertain. The CDR3 has 14 residues. In germline, CDR1 is LNHDA, CDR2 SQIVND (reference sequence). The V gene lost 1 base and the J gene lost 1 base, with 6 bases spanning the gap. CDR3 in amino acids: CASSIVPGTDTQYF. CDR3 sequence (DNA): TGTGCCAGTAGTATAGTACCAGGCACAGATACGCAGTATTTT.

CDR3 in DNA: TGTGCCAGCAGTATCCGGGACAGGTTGGATACGCAGTATTTT. Translated, it gives CASSIRDRLDTQYF. The chain combines TRBV6-5 with TRBJ2-3; TRBD1 agrees at 8 bases. Germline V CDR1 and CDR2: MNHEY, SVGAGI. The CDR3 covers 14 residues. The junction had 7 bases not matched to a gene; V was cut back by 5 bases and J by 6 bases.

The gene calls are TRBV9 and TRBJ2-3; 8 nucleotides agree with TRBD1. Per the germline V gene, CDR1 is SGDLS and CDR2 is YYNGEE. The V gene end was trimmed by 2 bases and the J gene end by 3 bases; junction bases not matched to a gene: 8. This CDR3 has 16 amino acids. The CDR3 loop reads CASSVQGAILTDTQYF. CDR3 DNA sequence: TGTGCCAGCAGCGTCCAGGGGGCGATACTTACAGATACGCAGTATTTT. The full variable domain, in which reference TRBV9 and TRBJ2-3 provide the parts outside the CDR3, is DSGVTQTPKHLITATGQRVTLRCSPRSGDLSVYWYQQSLDQGLQFLIQYYNGEERAKGNILERFSAQQFPDLHSELNLSSLELGDSALYFCASSVQGAILTDTQYFGPGTRLTVL.

In nucleotides, the CDR3 is TGTGCCAGCTCTGAGGGGGCATTCTCCTACGAGCAGTACTTC. Translating it yields CASSEGAFSYEQYF. The rearrangement joins TRBV2 to TRBJ2-7; 7 nucleotides match TRBD1. V shed 8 bases, J shed 0 bases, and the junction held 7 bases outside the gene matches. Per germline, CDR1 SNHLY and CDR2 FYNNEI. The CDR3 extends over 14 amino acids.

The chain uses TRBV7-8 and TRBJ2-7, with D perhaps TRBD2 (6 bases). V was shortened by 3 bases and J by 2 bases, with 11 bases between the two germline ends. The CDR3 has 14 residues. The germline V gene has CDR1 SGHVS and CDR2 FQNEAQ. Written as DNA, the CDR3 is TGTGCCAGCAGCTTGAGCGGGTTAGCCTACGAGCAGTACTTC. This codes for CASSLSGLAYEQYF. Looking up the rest from reference TRBV7-8 and TRBJ2-7 gives the full variable domain: GAGVSQSPRYKVAKRGQDVALRCDPISGHVSLFWYQQALGQGPEFLTYFQNEAQLDKSGLPSDRFFAERPEGSVSTLKIQRTQQEDSAVYLCASSLSGLAYEQYFGPGTRLTVT.

This chain uses TRBV13 with TRBJ2-7, with TRBD2 matching over 7 bases. The V segment lost 5 bases and the J segment 7 bases; nucleotides outside the gene matches: 20. Germline CDR1 reads PRHDT; CDR2 reads FYEKMQ (reference sequence). The CDR3 spans 17 residues. CDR3 sequence reads: CASSGGESPFAYREQYF. DNA of the CDR3: TGTGCCAGCAGCGGGGGGGAGTCGCCGTTCGCTTATCGTGAGCAGTACTTC.

This clone was observed a few times. This chain connects TRBV28 to TRBJ2-2, with a weak D call TRBD1 (6 bases). Germline CDR1 and CDR2: MDHEN and SYDVKM. V was trimmed by 5 bases and J by 7 bases, leaving 23 bases between them. The CDR3 contains 17 residues. CDR3 region: CASSTTGSPDYFGELFF. The CDR3 DNA sequence: TGTGCCAGCAGTACAACAGGGTCCCCCGACTATTTCGGGGAGCTGTTTTTT.

J is TRBJ2-3 and V is TRBV7-9; the D gene is possibly TRBD2 (7 bases). The CDR3 covers 15 residues. The germline gives CDR1 SEHNR, CDR2 FQNEAQ (reference sequence). V shed 0 bases and J shed 7 bases, with 14 bases lying between them. CDR3 region: CASSLAGGATNTQYF. The CDR3 nucleotides are TGTGCCAGCAGCTTAGCGGGGGGGGCTACAAATACGCAGTATTTT.

V is TRBV15 and J is TRBJ2-7; possible D gene TRBD1, 6 bases. CDR1 and CDR2 from the germline V gene are LNHNV and YYDKDF (reference sequence). V was trimmed by 2 bases and J by 4 bases, leaving 12 bases between them. The CDR3 sequence is 14 residues long. Here the CDR3 DNA reads TGTGCCACCAGCAGAACAGGGTGGGAATACGAGCAGTACTTC. Protein sequence: CATSRTGWEYEQYF.

The chain carries TRBV6-5 and TRBJ2-2, with D maybe TRBD2 (6 bases). The CDR3 consists of 16 residues. Trimming cost V 2 bases and J 6 bases, with 16 bases left between them. CDR1 MNHEY and CDR2 SVGAGI come from the germline V gene. As DNA, the CDR3 is TGTGCCAGCAGTTACCTCCCGACTAGGAGCCCCGGGGAGCTGTTTTTT. This codes for CASSYLPTRSPGELFF.

V gene TRBV9 combines with J gene TRBJ2-3; D unclear. Trimming took off 0 bases at V and 4 bases at J, with 9 bases between the two ends. This CDR3 is built from 14 residues. Germline V CDR1 and CDR2: SGDLS, YYNGEE. The DNA of the CDR3 is TGTGCCAGCAGCGTAGACCGAGGCCCAGATACGCAGTATTTT. Translating gives CASSVDRGPDTQYF.

The chain combines TRBV3-1 (or the pseudogene TRBV3-2) with TRBJ2-1; 10 nucleotides line up with TRBD2. CDR1 LGHDT and CDR2 YNNKEL come from the germline V gene (reference sequence). V was pared by 4 bases and J by 9 bases, with 12 bases of the junction left unmatched. The CDR3 has 16 amino acids. The CDR3 sequence is CASSRRTSGAIGEQFF. CDR3 nucleotide sequence: TGTGCCAGCAGCCGTAGAACTAGCGGGGCTATCGGTGAGCAGTTCTTC.

The V gene is TRBV5-1, the J gene TRBJ2-5; 7 bases map to TRBD2. With V trimmed by 4 bases and J by 2 bases, 5 bases remained unmatched. Per germline, CDR1 SGHRS and CDR2 YFSETQ. This CDR3 has 14 amino acids. The CDR3 protein is CASSGGVLQETQYF. CDR3 nucleotide sequence: TGCGCCAGCAGCGGGGGGGTCCTACAAGAGACCCAGTACTTC.

This clone was picked up one time. The chain has TRBV6-2 or TRBV6-3 and TRBJ1-2; tentative D call: TRBD1 (6 bases). The CDR3 length is 15 residues. Germline V gives CDR1 MNHEY, CDR2 SVGEGT. V dropped 2 bases and J dropped 2 bases, with 12 bases sitting between them. In DNA, the CDR3 is TGTGCCAGCAGTTACCTGGCAGGGGCGAACTATGGCTACACCTTC. Translation: CASSYLAGANYGYTF.

V and J are TRBV18 and TRBJ1-1, with TRBD1 matching 7 bases. V lost 2 bases to trimming and J lost 0 bases; unmatched junction nucleotides: 3. The germline V gene encodes CDR1 KGHSH and CDR2 LQKENI. This CDR3 comprises 15 residues. In DNA, the CDR3 is TGTGCCAGCTCACCAAAGGGACAGATGAACACTGAAGCTTTCTTT. Its translation is CASSPKGQMNTEAFF.

The rearrangement joins TRBV18 to TRBJ1-2, with a weak D call TRBD1 (6 bases). Germline V gene lookup returns CDR1 KGHSH and CDR2 LQKENI. This CDR3 region has 13 residues. Trimming removed 6 bases from V and 8 bases from J, with 16 bases in between. The CDR3 region is CASSPLTGDGYTF. The CDR3 DNA reads TGTGCCAGCTCGCCCCTGACAGGTGACGGCTACACCTTC.